This TCR beta chain was sequenced in a study of T cell responses to AZD1222 COVID-19 vaccine. The table came from immunoSEQ multiplex PCR; TCRdb's copy has only in-frame clones and leaves some out. The sample holds 34,000 or so clones; roughly 91% are singletons and the top ten take 5.5% to 7%. V gave up 6 bases and J gave up 6 bases, with 11 bases separating them. Germline V gives CDR1 SGHVS, CDR2 FNYEAQ. This CDR3 contains 13 residues. This clone showed up just once. The sample consisted of peripheral blood, taken on day 0 of AZD1222 vaccination. This clonotype originated in an adult in good health. The gene calls are TRBV7-6 and TRBJ2-2; D not certain. CDR3 residues: CASSRPAAGELFF. The CDR3, as DNA: TGTGCCAGCAGTCGTCCAGCCGCCGGGGAGCTGTTTTTT.